This T cell receptor (beta chain) was found in a study of T cell changes during pregnancy in multiple sclerosis. Some clones are missing from TCRdb's copy, which holds only in-frame ones; the method was immunoSEQ multiplex PCR. The sample holds roughly 88,000 clones, under 95% seen once. The clonotype was recovered from a female donor with multiple sclerosis, enrolled in a pregnancy study. Here the sequenced sample was peripheral blood, taken in the first trimester of pregnancy.

The CDR3 sequence: CASSEEYYGYTF. The CDR3 DNA reads as TGTGCCAGCAGTGAGGAGTACTATGGCTACACCTTC. The rearrangement links TRBV6-6 to TRBJ1-2; D not resolved. With 5 bases removed from V and 3 bases from J, the gap between germline ends came to 7 bases. CDR1 MNHNY and CDR2 SVGAGI come from the germline V gene (reference sequence). The CDR3 loop spans 12 amino acids.